The next 8 T cell receptor beta chains were all read from a single sample in a study of OX40 agonist ivuxolimab in advanced cancers. The method was immunoSEQ multiplex PCR; TCRdb's version includes in-frame clones alone and lacks a portion of them. Here the sample spans nearly 8,500 clones, approximately 71% being singletons. Sequencing used CD4+ or CD8+ T cells sorted from blood, obtained in a trial of the OX40 agonist ivuxolimab. All receptors derive from an adult with an advanced solid tumor such as melanoma, head and neck, liver or kidney cancer.

The chain's CDR3 is CASSPVGGRDTQYF. The CDR3, as DNA: TGTGCCAGCAGTCCTGTGGGGGGCAGAGATACGCAGTATTTT. V usage is TRBV28 and J usage is TRBJ2-3, with D tentatively TRBD1 or TRBD2 (6 bases each). Germline V gene lookup returns CDR1 MDHEN and CDR2 SYDVKM. This CDR3 contains 14 residues. Trimming took off 5 bases at V and 5 bases at J, with 14 bases between the two ends.

This clone was seen just once. This chain links TRBV13 with TRBJ1-2; D not resolved. Trimming pared 1 base from V and 0 bases from J, leaving 3 bases between. The CDR3 runs to 13 residues. CDR1 is PRHDT and CDR2 is FYEKMQ in the germline V gene (reference sequence). CDR3 sequence: CASSLEANYGYTF. The DNA for the CDR3 is TGTGCCAGCAGCTTAGAAGCTAACTATGGCTACACCTTC.

V gene TRBV2 combines with J gene TRBJ1-1; a weak D match, TRBD1 (5 bases). CDR3 length: 13 residues. Per germline, CDR1 SNHLY and CDR2 FYNNEI. V gave up 5 bases and J gave up 2 bases, with 9 bases separating them. The chain's CDR3 is CASSRQGNTEAFF. CDR3 DNA sequence: TGTGCCAGCAGTCGCCAGGGCAACACTGAAGCTTTCTTT.

V and J are TRBV5-1 and TRBJ1-1; maybe TRBD1 (6 bases). Germline CDR1 is SGHRS and CDR2 is YFSETQ. Trimming pared 4 bases from V and 8 bases from J, leaving 12 bases between. The CDR3 runs to 12 residues. As DNA, the CDR3 is TGCGCCAGCAGCCAACCCGGGACAGAAGCTTTCTTT. Its translation is CASSQPGTEAFF.

CDR3 sequence reads: CATPTGTGGTEAFF. CDR3 sequence (DNA): TGTGCCACCCCGACAGGGACGGGAGGCACTGAAGCTTTCTTT. The chain combines TRBV2 with TRBJ1-1, with 7 bases lining up with TRBD1. V trimming: 10 bases; J trimming: 4 bases; junction bases outside the gene matches: 12. Per the germline V gene, CDR1 is SNHLY and CDR2 is FYNNEI. The CDR3 runs 14 residues.

The chain couples TRBV9 to TRBJ2-1; 7 bases align to TRBD1. Losses at the gene ends were 0 bases for V and 4 bases for J; bases not matched to a gene: 7. CDR1 and CDR2 from the germline V gene are SGDLS and YYNGEE. The CDR3 length is 16 residues. CDR3 protein: CASSVDLGQRYNEQFF. CDR3 sequence (DNA): TGTGCCAGCAGCGTAGACCTGGGACAGCGATACAATGAGCAGTTCTTC.

By sample share, this clone is medium-sized. Additional DNA sequences in this sample encode the identical CDR3. The chain links TRBV7-3 to TRBJ2-1; D remains unclear. V gave up 2 bases and J gave up 3 bases, with 8 bases separating them. This CDR3 region has 14 residues. Germline loops: CDR1 SGHTA, CDR2 FQGTGA. CDR3 residues: CASSLSTGYNEQFF. CDR3 nucleotide sequence: TGTGCCAGCAGCTTATCGACGGGCTACAATGAGCAGTTCTTC.

This clone was recorded only once. This chain joins TRBV6-4 and TRBJ1-6; D uncertain. The CDR3 covers 15 residues. CDR1 and CDR2 from the germline V gene are MRHNA and SNTAGT. Trimming pared 0 bases from V and 8 bases from J, leaving 11 bases between. The CDR3 region is CASSDSGRADSPLHF. DNA of the CDR3: TGTGCCAGCAGTGACTCGGGAAGAGCCGATTCACCCCTCCACTTT.